This T cell receptor beta chain came from a study of cytotoxic CD8 clonotypes in ibrutinib-treated CLL. The protocol was immunoSEQ multiplex PCR, while the TCRdb copy is restricted to in-frame clones and leaves out a portion. The data hold around 250,000 clones, with 70% observed a single time. V gave up 7 bases and J gave up 5 bases; unmatched junction bases: 10. Germline CDR1 reads SNHLY; CDR2 reads FYNNEI. This CDR3 has 15 amino acids. The chain carries TRBV2 and TRBJ1-5; 8 bases align to TRBD1. The sequence derives from a human donor with chronic lymphocytic leukemia. This specimen was PBMCs, taken after 24 months of ibrutinib treatment. The CDR3 sequence: CASKGLTGADQPQHF. The DNA for the CDR3 is TGTGCCAGCAAGGGGTTGACAGGGGCGGATCAGCCCCAGCATTTT.